The 23 T cell receptor beta chains reported below all come from one sample, sequenced in a study of graft-versus-host responses after intestinal transplantation. Sequenced by immunoSEQ multiplex PCR; TCRdb stores in-frame clones only, minus some. Of about 39,000 clones listed, over 90% are singletons. What these receptors recognize is not known. The sample here was unstimulated CD8+ T cells sorted from spleen or lymph node cells, taken before transplant. Source of these receptors: a human donor who was the organ donor for an intestinal transplant.

This chain connects TRBV6-1 to TRBJ2-3; D might be TRBD2 (5 bases). Trimming left V 6 bases short and J 2 bases short, with 12 bases between. Germline V gene data show CDR1 as MNHNS and CDR2 as SASEGT. The CDR3 sequence is 14 residues long. DNA of the CDR3: TGTGCCAGCAGGTTCGCGGACTTCACAGATACGCAGTATTTT. Encoded protein: CASRFADFTDTQYF.

The V gene is TRBV7-9, the J gene TRBJ2-2; unclear D gene. CDR1 and CDR2 from the germline V gene are SEHNR and FQNEAQ (reference sequence). V was pared by 7 bases and J by 0 bases, with 15 bases between. This CDR3 is 16 amino acids long. Here the CDR3 reads CASTDGGNPNTGELFF. CDR3 bases: TGTGCCAGCACGGATGGCGGCAACCCGAACACCGGGGAGCTGTTTTTT.

The chain employs TRBV7-9 and TRBJ1-5, with unresolved D. CDR3 length: 15 residues. Germline V gene sequence: CDR1 SEHNR, CDR2 FQNEAQ (reference sequence). The ends were cut back, 5 bases at V and 11 bases at J, with 22 bases in the middle. Written as DNA, the CDR3 is TGTGCCAGCAGCGGACTCGGACCGAATCCAACGACCCAGCATTTT. This gives the protein CASSGLGPNPTTQHF. The whole variable domain, remainder taken from reference TRBV7-9 and TRBJ1-5, is DTGVSQNPRHKITKRGQNVTFRCDPISEHNRLYWYRQTLGQGPEFLTYFQNEAQLEKSRLLSDRFSAERPKGSFSTLEIQRTEQGDSAMYLCASSGLGPNPTTQHFGDGTRLSIL.

This chain uses TRBV29-1 with TRBJ2-5, with 10 bases fitting TRBD1. Germline-derived CDR1 and CDR2 are SQVTM and ANQGSEA. Trimming removed 3 bases from V and 14 bases from J; junction bases left unmatched: 12. The length of the CDR3 is 13 residues. Here the CDR3 DNA reads TGCAGCGTTGAGGGGACAGGGGTGGCGGGAACTTACTTC. Protein product: CSVEGTGVAGTYF.

The V gene is TRBV4-1, the J gene TRBJ2-3; D is uncertain. From germline, CDR1 is MGHRA and CDR2 YSYEKL. This CDR3 is 13 amino acids long. Trimming left V 0 bases short and J 6 bases short, with 7 bases between. Written as DNA, the CDR3 is TGCGCCAGCAGCCAAGATCCGGCGGATACGCAGTATTTT. Translation gives CASSQDPADTQYF.

The genes are TRBV28 and TRBJ1-1, with D perhaps matching TRBD1 (6 bases). The V gene's germline CDR1 is MDHEN and CDR2 SYDVKM. The CDR3 has 15 residues. Trimming took 6 bases from V and 5 from J, leaving 19 bases between them. CDR3 residues: CASRPGRGGGTEAFF. DNA of the CDR3: TGTGCCAGCAGGCCAGGGAGGGGGGGTGGAACTGAAGCTTTCTTT.

By proportion, this clone is large (0.1 to 1%). This sample also contains other DNA sequences that code for the same CDR3. The J gene is TRBJ2-1, the V gene TRBV5-1, with 7 bases matching TRBD2. This CDR3 region has 14 residues. Germline trimming cut 6 bases from V and 5 bases from J; bases unmatched to any gene: 8. Germline CDR1 reads SGHRS; CDR2 reads YFSETQ. CDR3 in amino acids: CASKKGGSNNEQFF. In DNA form, the CDR3 reads TGCGCCAGCAAAAAGGGAGGGAGTAACAATGAGCAGTTCTTC.

The chain carries TRBV19 and TRBJ2-3, with D perhaps matching TRBD1 or TRBD2 (7 bases each). V shed 9 bases and J shed 2 bases, with 15 bases lying between them. CDR1 LNHDA and CDR2 SQIVND come from the germline V gene (reference sequence). The CDR3 extends over 14 amino acids. The CDR3 region has the DNA TGTGCCAGCAACTCAGGGGGGGACACAGATACGCAGTATTTT. Amino acids: CASNSGGDTDTQYF.

The chain employs TRBV7-2 and TRBJ2-7, with 11 bases matching TRBD2. The germline CDR1 and CDR2 sequences are SGHTA and FQGNSA. This CDR3 has 16 amino acids. Trimming cost V 5 bases and J 5 bases; bases outside gene matches: 11. The CDR3 here is CASSPTGTSGWDEQYF. CDR3 coding DNA: TGTGCCAGCAGCCCGACCGGGACTAGCGGATGGGACGAGCAGTACTTC.

This chain connects TRBV13 to TRBJ1-3, with unresolved D. Deletions cut 0 bases from V and 0 bases from J, with 3 bases between. The length of the CDR3 is 14 residues. CDR1 is PRHDT and CDR2 is FYEKMQ in the germline V gene (reference sequence). The CDR3 is CASSLGSSGNTIYF. The CDR3 DNA sequence: TGTGCCAGCAGCTTAGGGAGCTCTGGAAACACCATATATTTT.

The chain is built from TRBV9 and TRBJ1-6, with 7 bases that match TRBD1. The junction had 5 bases not matched to a gene; V was cut back by 3 bases and J by 8 bases. Germline CDR1 and CDR2: SGDLS and YYNGEE. This CDR3 is 14 amino acids long. CDR3 sequence (DNA): TGTGCCAGCAGCGCGACAGGGAGGGATTCACCCCTCCACTTT. Amino acid sequence: CASSATGRDSPLHF. The full variable domain, with the rest looked up from reference TRBV9 and TRBJ1-6, is DSGVTQTPKHLITATGQRVTLRCSPRSGDLSVYWYQQSLDQGLQFLIQYYNGEERAKGNILERFSAQQFPDLHSELNLSSLELGDSALYFCASSATGRDSPLHFGNGTRLTVT.

The rearrangement joins TRBV28 to TRBJ2-1, with 12 bases that match TRBD1. The CDR3 is made up of 16 amino acids. Germline V gene lookup returns CDR1 MDHEN and CDR2 SYDVKM. The ends lost 6 bases at V and 7 bases at J; junction bases unmatched: 10. CDR3 in amino acids: CASRRPGTGGPNEQFF. In nucleotides, the CDR3 is TGTGCCAGCAGGCGACCCGGGACAGGGGGCCCAAATGAGCAGTTCTTC.

This chain connects TRBV10-2 to TRBJ2-1; TRBD2 aligns across 12 bases. This CDR3 is built from 15 residues. The V segment lost 6 bases and the J segment 7 bases; nucleotides outside the gene matches: 7. Germline lookup yields CDR1 WSHSY and CDR2 SAAADI. In nucleotides, the CDR3 is TGCGCCAGCAGCACCGGGACTAGCGGGTGGAATGAGCAGTTCTTC. Residues: CASSTGTSGWNEQFF.

The gene calls are TRBV28 and TRBJ2-7, with D possibly TRBD1 on 6 matching bases. Germline values: CDR1 MDHEN, CDR2 SYDVKM. The CDR3 extends over 14 amino acids. V was pared by 5 bases and J by 2 bases, with 13 bases between. This chain's CDR3 is CASSPTGFPYEQYF. As DNA, the CDR3 is TGTGCCAGCAGTCCAACAGGGTTTCCCTACGAGCAGTACTTC.

V and J are TRBV29-1 and TRBJ2-7; D may be TRBD2 (6 bases). The CDR3 covers 14 residues. V was trimmed by 0 bases and J by 0 bases, leaving 9 bases between them. CDR1 is SQVTM, CDR2 ANQGSEA, per germline. CDR3 amino acids: CSVEEDGSSYEQYF. CDR3 nucleotide sequence: TGCAGCGTTGAAGAGGACGGGAGCTCCTACGAGCAGTACTTC.

The chain recombines TRBV11-2 with TRBJ2-4; 8 nucleotides align to TRBD2. This CDR3 spans 16 amino acids. Unmatched junction bases numbered 12, after V lost 4 bases and J lost 7 bases. CDR1 SGHAT and CDR2 FQNNGV come from the germline V gene. The CDR3 DNA follows: TGTGCCAGCAGCTCGATTAAGACGGGACTAGTGAACATTCAGTACTTC. It translates to CASSSIKTGLVNIQYF. Using reference TRBV11-2 and TRBJ2-4 for the parts outside the CDR3, the full variable domain is EAGVAQSPRYKIIEKRQSVAFWCNPISGHATLYWYQQILGQGPKLLIQFQNNGVVDDSQLPKDRFSAERLKGVDSTLKIQPAKLEDSAVYLCASSSIKTGLVNIQYFGAGTRLSVL.

As to this clone: One end of the junction is discordant with germline, which a read error may explain. The genes are TRBV6-1 and TRBJ2-7, with D perhaps TRBD1 or TRBD2 (5 bases each). This CDR3 is 15 amino acids long. Germline lookup yields CDR1 MNHNS and CDR2 SASEGT. The CDR3 here is CASREGTDTSYEQYF. The CDR3 DNA reads as TGTGCCAGCAGGGAAGGGACGGACACCTCCTACGAGCAGTACTTC.

This chain joins TRBV6-5 and TRBJ2-7; possibly TRBD1 or TRBD2 for D (5 bases each). V was trimmed by 6 bases and J by 2 bases, leaving 17 bases between them. This CDR3 spans 15 amino acids. Germline V gives CDR1 MNHEY, CDR2 SVGAGI. The CDR3 DNA reads as TGTGCCAGCAGGTACAGCCGGGACGCAGCCTACGAGCAGTACTTC. Translated: CASRYSRDAAYEQYF.

This clone was counted a single time. This chain joins TRBV13 and TRBJ2-1, with no clear D. V was pared by 0 bases and J by 7 bases, with 19 bases between. Germline V lookup: CDR1 PRHDT, CDR2 FYEKMQ (reference sequence). The length of the CDR3 is 17 residues. DNA of the CDR3: TGTGCCAGCAGCTTAGGATATCCCAGCCCAATGGGGAATGAGCAGTTCTTC. Its translation: CASSLGYPSPMGNEQFF.

V gene TRBV7-2 combines with J gene TRBJ2-7, with D possibly being TRBD2 (5 bases). Germline V gene lookup returns CDR1 SGHTA and CDR2 FQGNSA. V was trimmed by 4 bases and J by 3 bases, leaving 16 bases between them. The CDR3 is made up of 15 amino acids. The CDR3 here is CASSSNSRVVYEQYF. The CDR3 DNA reads as TGTGCCAGCAGCTCAAACTCGCGGGTCGTCTACGAGCAGTACTTC.

This clone occurred a few times. A far larger clone is just one base off, so this is likely a read error. Different DNA sequences within this sample yield the same CDR3. This rearrangement joins TRBV5-8 to TRBJ1-1; weak D call: TRBD1 (5 bases). CDR1 is SGHTS, CDR2 YDEGEE, per germline. The CDR3 runs 14 residues. Trimming shortened V by 5 bases and J by 5 bases, and 16 bases separated the two germline ends. DNA of the CDR3: TGTGCCAGCAGTCGCACCAGGGCCCTAACTGAAGCTTTCTTT. Translation: CASSRTRALTEAFF.

The chain joins TRBV5-6 to TRBJ1-1; D not resolved. Trimming cost V 2 bases and J 2 bases, with 1 base left between them. The length of the CDR3 is 11 residues. From germline, CDR1 is SGHDT and CDR2 YYEEEE. The chain's CDR3 is CASSFNTEAFF. The CDR3 bases are TGTGCCAGCAGCTTTAACACTGAAGCTTTCTTT.

This clone is a singleton in its sample. This chain connects TRBV19 to TRBJ2-1; D uncertain. Germline V lookup: CDR1 LNHDA, CDR2 SQIVND (reference sequence). Trimming left V 9 bases short and J 4 bases short, with 4 bases between. The CDR3 length is 10 residues. CDR3 nucleotide sequence: TGTGCCAGCGGGTACAATGAGCAGTTCTTC. Residues: CASGYNEQFF.